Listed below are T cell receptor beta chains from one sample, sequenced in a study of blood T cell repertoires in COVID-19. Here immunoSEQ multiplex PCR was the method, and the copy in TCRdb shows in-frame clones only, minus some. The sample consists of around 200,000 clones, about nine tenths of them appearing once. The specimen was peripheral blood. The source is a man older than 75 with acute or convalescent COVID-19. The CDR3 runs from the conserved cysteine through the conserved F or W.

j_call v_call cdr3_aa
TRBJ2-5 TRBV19 CASSMGLAGSQETQYF
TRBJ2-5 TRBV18 CASSTGQGETQYF
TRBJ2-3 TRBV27 CASSSSGRIDTQYF
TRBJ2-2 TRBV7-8 CASSLARGGSVTGELFF
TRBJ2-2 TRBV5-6 CASGFPGQGTQSRELFF
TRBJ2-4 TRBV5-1 CASSLAASGNIQYF
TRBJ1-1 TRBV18 CASSPNKRTEAFF
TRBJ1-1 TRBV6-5 CASSYVGRAFF
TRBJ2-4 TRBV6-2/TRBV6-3 CASSYSTGQLAKNIQYF
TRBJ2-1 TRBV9 CASSVSSTTIEQFF
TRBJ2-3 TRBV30 CAWNPGVATDTQYF
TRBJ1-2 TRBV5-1 CASSSTGISGYTF
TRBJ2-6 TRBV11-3 CASSSQGTGANVLTF
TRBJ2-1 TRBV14 CASSQDFREEQFF